This TCR beta chain derives from a study of molecular identifiers for immune sequencing clone quantification. Overall study findings and caveats: More than 97% of effector molecules, versus under 1% of naive-cell molecules, belonged to clones above 20 RNA copies.

CDR1 and CDR2 from the germline V gene are SEHNR and FQNEAQ (reference sequence). CDR3 length: 18 amino acids. Trimming took 1 base from V and 4 from J; bases not matched to a gene: 11. A remark on this clonotype: Its specificity is unknown.

TCRdb reprocessed the PCR reads via MiXCR and lists one record per CDR3 protein. The sample lists some 680,000 distinct CDR3 sequences, around 25% occurring once. Naive CD8 libraries were made from roughly 18,000 to 920,000 sorted cells, and they used 10%, 30% or 50% RNA. The V call is TRBV7-9, the J call TRBJ2-1, with 9 positions matching TRBD1. Input material: naive CD8+ T cells from blood, with Jurkat cell RNA spiked in. Subset specified: FACS-sorted CD8+CD4-CCR7+CD45RA+ naive T cells. This TCR came from a human donor in good health. Some libraries in this study had Jurkat cell RNA spiked in. CDR3 in DNA: TGTGCCAGCAGCTTAGGACAGGGGGGCGACCACTCTTACAATGAGCAGTTCTTC. The encoded protein is CASSLGQGGDHSYNEQFF.